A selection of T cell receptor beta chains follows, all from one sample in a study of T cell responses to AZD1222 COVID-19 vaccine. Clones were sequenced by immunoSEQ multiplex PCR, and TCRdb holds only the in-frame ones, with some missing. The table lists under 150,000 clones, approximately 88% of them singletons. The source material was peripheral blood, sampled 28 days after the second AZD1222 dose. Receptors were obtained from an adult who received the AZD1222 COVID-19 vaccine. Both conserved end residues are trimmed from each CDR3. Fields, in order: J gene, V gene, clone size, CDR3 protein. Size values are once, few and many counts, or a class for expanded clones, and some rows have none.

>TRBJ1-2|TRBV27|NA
ASRKTGSLWGYT
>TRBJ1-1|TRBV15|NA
ATSNTANTEAF
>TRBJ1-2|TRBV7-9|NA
ASSDGTGGEEDYGYT
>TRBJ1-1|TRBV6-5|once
ASSYRSEAF
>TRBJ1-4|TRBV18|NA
ASSLKGATVYEKLF
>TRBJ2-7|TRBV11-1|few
ASSPSGYEQY
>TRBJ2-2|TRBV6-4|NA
ASSEAENTGELF
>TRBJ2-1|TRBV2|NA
ASRPDRGQLEQF
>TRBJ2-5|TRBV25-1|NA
ASSSLETAETQY
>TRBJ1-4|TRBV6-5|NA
ASTPSFELREKLF
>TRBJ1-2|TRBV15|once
ATSTGQSTNYGYT
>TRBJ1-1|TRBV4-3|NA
ASSRGDATEAF
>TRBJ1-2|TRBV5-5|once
ASSLGSSNYGYT
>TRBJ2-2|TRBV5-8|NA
ASSFAGLSTGELF
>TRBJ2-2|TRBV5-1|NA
ASSPFSSGGAAGTGELF
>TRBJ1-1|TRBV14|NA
ASSQNGGYTEAF
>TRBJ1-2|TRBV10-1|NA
ASSSQANYGYT
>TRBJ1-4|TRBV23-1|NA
ASSLPKIGQGCWKLF
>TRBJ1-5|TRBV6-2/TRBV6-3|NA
ASSYSRGREGNQPQH
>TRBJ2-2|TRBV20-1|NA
SASGGDNTGELF